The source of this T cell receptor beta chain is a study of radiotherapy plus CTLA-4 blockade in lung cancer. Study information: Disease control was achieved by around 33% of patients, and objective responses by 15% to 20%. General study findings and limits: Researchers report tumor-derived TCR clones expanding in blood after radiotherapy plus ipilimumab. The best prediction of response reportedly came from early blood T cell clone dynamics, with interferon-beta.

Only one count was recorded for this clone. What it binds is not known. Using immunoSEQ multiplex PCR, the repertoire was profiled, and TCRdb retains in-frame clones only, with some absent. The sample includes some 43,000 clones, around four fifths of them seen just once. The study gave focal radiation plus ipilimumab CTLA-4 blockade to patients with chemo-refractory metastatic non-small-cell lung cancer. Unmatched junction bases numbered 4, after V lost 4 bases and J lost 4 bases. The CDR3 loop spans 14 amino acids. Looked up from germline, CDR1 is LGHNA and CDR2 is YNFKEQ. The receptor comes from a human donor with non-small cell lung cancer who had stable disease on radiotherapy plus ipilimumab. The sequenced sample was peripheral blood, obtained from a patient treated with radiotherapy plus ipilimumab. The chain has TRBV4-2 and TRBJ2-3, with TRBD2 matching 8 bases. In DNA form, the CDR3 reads TGTGCCAGCAGCCGGGAGCGGGAGTCAGATACGCAGTATTTT. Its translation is CASSRERESDTQYF.